The 23 T cell receptor beta chains given below trace back to one sample, sequenced in a study of blood T cells in healthy people across ages. A second PCR, run for roughly 7 to 12 cycles, used a sample-barcoded 5' primer plus a J-beta primer mix. TCRdb reprocessed the 5' RACE reads via MiXCR and lists one record per CDR3 protein. This sample has hundreds of thousands of distinct CDR3 sequences, with more than 55% found just once. Specimen: blood. These receptors were obtained from a man aged 35-49 years in good health.

This clonotype came up a few times. V usage is TRBV12-3 or TRBV12-4 and J usage is TRBJ2-7; 7 nucleotides line up with TRBD1. V lost 6 bases, J lost 3 bases, and 11 bases stayed unmatched. This CDR3 is built from 15 residues. The CDR3 is CASRGQTGRYYEQYF. CDR3 nucleotides: TGTGCCAGCAGGGGACAGACAGGGCGGTACTACGAGCAGTACTTC.

This clonotype has just a few counts. The chain employs TRBV2 and TRBJ1-5; D possibly corresponds to TRBD1 (5 bases). V was trimmed by 8 bases and J by 1 base, leaving 24 bases between them. The germline gives CDR1 SNHLY, CDR2 FYNNEI. The CDR3 contains 18 residues. Here the CDR3 reads CASGRREEDVVSNQPQHF. For the CDR3, the DNA is TGTGCCAGCGGCCGCAGGGAGGAGGACGTAGTGAGCAATCAGCCCCAGCATTTT.

The genes are TRBV13 and TRBJ2-1; tentatively, D is TRBD1 (6 bases). The tail of the sequence fits TRBJ2-7 better, so the J call may be wrong. Germline CDR1 reads PRHDT; CDR2 reads FYEKMQ (reference sequence). CDR3 length equals 14 residues. CDR3 sequence reads: CASSPRTAYNEQYF. CDR3 nucleotides: TGTGCCAGCAGCCCCCGGACAGCCTACAATGAGCAGTACTTC.

With respect to this clonotype: Relative to the germline gene, one junction end is altered; a read error may explain this. V gene TRBV28 combines with J gene TRBJ2-1; D is uncertain. The germline CDR1 and CDR2 sequences are MDHEN and SYDVKM. CDR3 size: 14 residues. In DNA form, the CDR3 reads TGTGCCAGCAGTTGGTATACGGGCTACACTGAGCAGTTCTTC. Translated: CASSWYTGYTEQFF.

The V and J genes are TRBV7-2 and TRBJ2-3, with D maybe TRBD2 (5 bases). The germline V gene encodes CDR1 SGHTA and CDR2 FQGNSA. The V and J ends lost 4 bases and 0 bases respectively, with 11 bases between them. The CDR3 length is 15 residues. The CDR3 sequence is CASSSARASTDTQYF. CDR3 nucleotides: TGTGCCAGCAGCTCAGCGAGGGCAAGCACAGATACGCAGTATTTT. Full variable domain (remainder filled in from reference TRBV7-2 and TRBJ2-3): GAGVSQSPSNKVTEKGKDVELRCDPISGHTALYWYRQSLGQGLEFLIYFQGNSAPDKSGLPSDRFSAERTGGSVSTLTIQRTQQEDSAVYLCASSSARASTDTQYFGPGTRLTVL.

V is TRBV4-2 and J is TRBJ2-3, with TRBD2 identical over 15 bases. The CDR3 spans 17 residues. The ends lost 1 base at V and 4 bases at J; junction bases unmatched: 3. Germline CDR1 and CDR2: LGHNA and YNFKEQ. DNA for the CDR3: TGTGCCAGCAGCCAAGGGACTAGCGGGGGGGCGCCAGATACGCAGTATTTT. It translates to CASSQGTSGGAPDTQYF.

CDR3 in amino acids: CATREGGLAASYEQYF. The DNA for the CDR3 is TGTGCCACCAGGGAGGGAGGACTAGCGGCTTCCTACGAGCAGTACTTC. J is TRBJ2-7 and V is TRBV28, with 10 bases matching TRBD2. CDR3 size: 16 residues. J gave up 1 base and V 10 bases, and 13 bases lay outside the gene matches. Germline V CDR1 and CDR2: MDHEN, SYDVKM.

V usage is TRBV20-1 and J usage is TRBJ2-7; a possible D gene is TRBD2 (5 bases). TRBJ2-5 matches the DNA end more closely, so the J call is doubtful. CDR1 and CDR2 from the germline V gene are DFQATT and SNEGSKA (reference sequence). CDR3 length equals 16 residues. CDR3 in amino acids: CSARVNALAGLETQYF. The CDR3 DNA reads as TGCAGTGCTAGAGTTAACGCTCTAGCTGGTTTGGAGACCCAGTACTTC.

Only a few counts were recorded for this clonotype. The chain uses TRBV29-1 and TRBJ2-3; 9 positions match TRBD2. Germline V gene sequence: CDR1 SQVTM, CDR2 ANQGSEA. This CDR3 has 15 residues. V lost 3 bases to trimming and J lost 4 bases; unmatched junction nucleotides: 8. This CDR3 reads CSVEASGILSDTQYF. CDR3 nucleotides: TGCAGCGTTGAGGCTAGCGGGATACTCTCAGATACGCAGTATTTT.

The chain joins TRBV27 to TRBJ2-6, with 9 bases matching TRBD1. Germline CDR1 and CDR2: MNHEY and SMNVEV (reference sequence). V shed 5 bases and J 0 bases; nucleotides not matched to a gene: 11. The CDR3 is made up of 19 amino acids. The CDR3 DNA reads as TGTGCCAGCAGTCAATACTTACAGGGGGCGGACTCTGGGGCCAACGTCCTGACTTTC. Translating gives CASSQYLQGADSGANVLTF.

Of note for this clonotype: A read error may produce the germline difference seen at one junction end. V usage is TRBV12-3 or TRBV12-4 and J usage is TRBJ1-4; weak D call: TRBD1 (5 bases). The CDR3 runs to 13 residues. The CDR3 region is CTSTPSGEEKLFF. The CDR3 DNA reads TGTACCAGCACCCCCTCGGGGGAAGAAAAACTGTTTTTT.

V gene TRBV6-5 combines with J gene TRBJ1-1, with D tentatively TRBD1 (6 bases). The CDR3 sequence is 14 residues long. Germline V gene data show CDR1 as MNHEY and CDR2 as SVGAGI. Trimming removed 4 bases from V and 4 bases from J, with 13 bases in between. CDR3 sequence: CASSSQGRATEAFF. The CDR3 nucleotides are TGTGCCAGCAGTTCCCAGGGGAGGGCCACTGAAGCTTTCTTT.

This clonotype was seen a handful of times. The chain is built from TRBV20-1 and TRBJ2-1; 7 nucleotides match TRBD2. This CDR3 comprises 14 residues. The germline CDR1 and CDR2 sequences are DFQATT and SNEGSKA (reference sequence). Unmatched junction bases numbered 5, after V lost 5 bases and J lost 1 base. CDR3 sequence reads: CSAWRGSSYNEQFF. CDR3 coding DNA: TGCAGTGCTTGGCGGGGGAGTTCCTACAATGAGCAGTTCTTC.

This clonotype has at least ten counts. The rearrangement uses TRBV10-2 and TRBJ2-3, with 7 bases aligning to TRBD2. The V gene end was trimmed by 6 bases and the J gene end by 5 bases; junction bases not matched to a gene: 11. The CDR3 spans 15 residues. The V gene's germline CDR1 is WSHSY and CDR2 SAAADI. For the CDR3, the DNA is TGCGCCAGCAGCCTAGGCGGGAGCTCGGGAGATACGCAGTATTTT. It is translated as CASSLGGSSGDTQYF.

There are many counts of this clonotype. This chain links TRBV10-3 with TRBJ1-2, with 10 bases aligning to TRBD1. The CDR3 sequence is 16 residues long. Germline values: CDR1 ENHRY, CDR2 SYGVKD. The ends lost 7 bases at V and 6 bases at J; junction bases unmatched: 14. The CDR3 region is CAITRTGTGVRDGYTF. The CDR3 DNA sequence: TGTGCCATCACGCGGACAGGGACAGGGGTGCGGGATGGCTACACCTTC.

This clonotype was counted only a few times. Germline and junction disagree at one end, which may indicate a read error. This chain links TRBV10-3 with TRBJ2-1, with no clear D. Germline V CDR1 and CDR2: ENHRY, SYGVKD. The CDR3 spans 14 residues. CDR3 in amino acids: CAISGSHDLDEQFF. The CDR3, as DNA: TGTGCTATCAGTGGGTCGCATGACTTGGATGAGCAGTTCTTC.

The chain recombines TRBV9 with TRBJ1-1, with D possibly matching TRBD1 (5 bases). In germline, CDR1 is SGDLS, CDR2 YYNGEE. Trimming cost V 0 bases and J 3 bases, with 9 bases left between them. CDR3 length: 14 residues. CDR3 amino acids: CASSVEGVDTEAFF. The CDR3 bases are TGTGCCAGCAGCGTAGAAGGGGTGGACACTGAAGCTTTCTTT.

The chain links TRBV11-2 to TRBJ2-7; 11 bases map to TRBD2. The CDR3 sequence is 16 residues long. The V and J ends lost 4 bases and 3 bases, in that order; junction bases with no gene match: 8. Germline CDR1 reads SGHAT; CDR2 reads FQNNGV. The CDR3 DNA is TGTGCCAGCAGCTCCATTCTAGCGGGAGGTTACTACGAGCAGTACTTC. Translated, it gives CASSSILAGGYYEQYF.

This chain links TRBV20-1 with TRBJ2-5; the D is unclear. The CDR3 is 12 residues long. Trimming removed 5 bases from V and 4 bases from J, with 11 bases in between. Germline loops: CDR1 DFQATT, CDR2 SNEGSKA (reference sequence). The CDR3 here is CSAPQPLETQYF. CDR3 coding DNA: TGCAGTGCTCCTCAGCCCCTAGAGACCCAGTACTTC.

This chain connects TRBV29-1 to TRBJ2-4; 10 positions agree with TRBD1. Losses at the gene ends were 6 bases for V and 13 bases for J; bases not matched to a gene: 21. The CDR3 consists of 16 residues. Per germline, CDR1 SQVTM and CDR2 ANQGSEA. CDR3 residues: CSVAGTGTGVLYGQYF. In DNA, the CDR3 is TGCAGCGTCGCTGGGACCGGGACAGGGGTGCTCTACGGGCAGTACTTC.

The genes are TRBV28 and TRBJ2-3; maybe TRBD1 (6 bases). The CDR3 is made up of 14 amino acids. Trimming took off 3 bases at V and 5 bases at J, with 12 bases between the two ends. From germline, CDR1 is MDHEN and CDR2 SYDVKM. The CDR3 bases are TGTGCCAGCAGTTTTTTCTCAGGGGTAGATACGCAGTATTTT. Its protein product is CASSFFSGVDTQYF. Full variable domain (missing parts from reference TRBV28 and TRBJ2-3): DVKVTQSSRYLVKRTGEKVFLECVQDMDHENMFWYRQDPGLGLRLIYFSYDVKMKEKGDIPEGYSVSREKKERFSLILESASTNQTSMYLCASSFFSGVDTQYFGPGTRLTVL.

The chain links TRBV5-1 to TRBJ2-2, with TRBD1 matching 8 bases. Looked up from germline, CDR1 is SGHRS and CDR2 is YFSETQ. V gave up 4 bases and J gave up 5 bases; unmatched junction bases: 7. The CDR3 spans 15 residues. The CDR3, as DNA: TGCGCCAGCAGCCCCGGGACAGGACGAACCGGGGAGCTGTTTTTT. Its translation: CASSPGTGRTGELFF.

This clonotype appeared a few times. The J gene is TRBJ1-5, the V gene TRBV29-1, with a tentative D call TRBD1 (5 bases). The CDR3 is 14 residues long. The V gene lost 4 bases and the J gene lost 3 bases, with 13 bases spanning the gap. From germline, CDR1 is SQVTM and CDR2 ANQGSEA. The CDR3 reads CSVAGTEDNQPQHF. The CDR3 bases are TGCAGCGTTGCAGGGACGGAAGACAATCAGCCCCAGCATTTT.